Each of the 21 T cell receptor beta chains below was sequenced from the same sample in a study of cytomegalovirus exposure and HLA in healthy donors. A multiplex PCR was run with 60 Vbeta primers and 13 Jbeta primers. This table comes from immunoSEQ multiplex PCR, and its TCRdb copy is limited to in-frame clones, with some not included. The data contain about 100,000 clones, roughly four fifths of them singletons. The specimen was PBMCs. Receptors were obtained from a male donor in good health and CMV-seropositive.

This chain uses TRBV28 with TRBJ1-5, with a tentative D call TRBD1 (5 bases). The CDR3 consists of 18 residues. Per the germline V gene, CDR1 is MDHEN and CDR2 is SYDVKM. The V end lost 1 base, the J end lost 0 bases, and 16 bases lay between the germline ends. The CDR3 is CASSLSGVGELSNQPQHF. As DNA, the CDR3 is TGTGCCAGCAGTTTATCGGGGGTGGGAGAGCTTAGCAATCAGCCCCAGCATTTT. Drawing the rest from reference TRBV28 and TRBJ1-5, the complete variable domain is DVKVTQSSRYLVKRTGEKVFLECVQDMDHENMFWYRQDPGLGLRLIYFSYDVKMKEKGDIPEGYSVSREKKERFSLILESASTNQTSMYLCASSLSGVGELSNQPQHFGDGTRLSIL.

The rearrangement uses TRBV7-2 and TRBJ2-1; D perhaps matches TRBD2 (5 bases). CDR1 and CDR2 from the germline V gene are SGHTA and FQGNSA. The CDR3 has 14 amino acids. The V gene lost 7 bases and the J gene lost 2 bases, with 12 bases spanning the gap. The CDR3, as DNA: TGTGCCAGCACTCGGGGTCTCCCCTACAATGAGCAGTTCTTC. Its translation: CASTRGLPYNEQFF.

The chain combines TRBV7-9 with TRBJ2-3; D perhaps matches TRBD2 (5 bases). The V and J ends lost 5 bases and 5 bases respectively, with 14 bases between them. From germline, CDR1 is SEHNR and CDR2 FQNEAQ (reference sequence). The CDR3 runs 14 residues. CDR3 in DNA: TGTGCCAGCAGCACCTTTCTGGGGAGAGATACGCAGTATTTT. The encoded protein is CASSTFLGRDTQYF. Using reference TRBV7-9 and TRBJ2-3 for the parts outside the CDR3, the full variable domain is DTGVSQNPRHKITKRGQNVTFRCDPISEHNRLYWYRQTLGQGPEFLTYFQNEAQLEKSRLLSDRFSAERPKGSFSTLEIQRTEQGDSAMYLCASSTFLGRDTQYFGPGTRLTVL.

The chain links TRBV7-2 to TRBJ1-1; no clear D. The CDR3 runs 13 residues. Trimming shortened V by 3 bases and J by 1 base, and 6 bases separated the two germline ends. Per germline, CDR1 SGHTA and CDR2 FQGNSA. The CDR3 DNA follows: TGTGCCAGCAGCTTCCCGAGGAACACTGAAGCTTTCTTT. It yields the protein CASSFPRNTEAFF.

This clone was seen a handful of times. The CDR3 spells CASSLTGTSGNTIYF. Here the CDR3 DNA reads TGTGCCAGCAGTCTAACAGGGACCTCTGGAAACACCATATATTTT. This chain joins TRBV28 and TRBJ1-3; tentatively, D is TRBD1 (6 bases). Germline loops: CDR1 MDHEN, CDR2 SYDVKM. V lost 5 bases and J lost 0, with 11 bases in between. The CDR3 has 15 amino acids.

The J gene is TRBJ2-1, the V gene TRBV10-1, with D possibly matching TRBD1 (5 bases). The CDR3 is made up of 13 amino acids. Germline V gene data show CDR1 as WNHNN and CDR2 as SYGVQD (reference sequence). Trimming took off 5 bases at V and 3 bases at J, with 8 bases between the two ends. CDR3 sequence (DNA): TGCGCCAGCAGTCCAGACAGCTACAATGAGCAGTTCTTC. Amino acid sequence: CASSPDSYNEQFF.

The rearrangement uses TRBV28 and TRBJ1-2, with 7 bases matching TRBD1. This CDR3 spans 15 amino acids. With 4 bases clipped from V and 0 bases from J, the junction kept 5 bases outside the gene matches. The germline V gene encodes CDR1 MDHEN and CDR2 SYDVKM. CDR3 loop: CASSSGDSTNYGYTF. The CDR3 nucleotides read TGTGCCAGCAGTTCTGGGGACAGCACTAACTATGGCTACACCTTC.

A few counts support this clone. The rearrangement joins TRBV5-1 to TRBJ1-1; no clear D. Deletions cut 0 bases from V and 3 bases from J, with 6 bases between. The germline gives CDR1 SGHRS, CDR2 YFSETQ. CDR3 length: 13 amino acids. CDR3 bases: TGCGCCAGCAGCTTGGCGGCGGACACTGAAGCTTTCTTT. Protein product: CASSLAADTEAFF.

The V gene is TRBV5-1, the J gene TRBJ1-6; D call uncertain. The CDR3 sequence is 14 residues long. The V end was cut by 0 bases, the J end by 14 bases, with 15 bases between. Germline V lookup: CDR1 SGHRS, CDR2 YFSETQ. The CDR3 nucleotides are TGCGCCAGCAGCTTGGAGTTTGGCAGTCGAACCCTCCACTTT. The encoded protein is CASSLEFGSRTLHF.

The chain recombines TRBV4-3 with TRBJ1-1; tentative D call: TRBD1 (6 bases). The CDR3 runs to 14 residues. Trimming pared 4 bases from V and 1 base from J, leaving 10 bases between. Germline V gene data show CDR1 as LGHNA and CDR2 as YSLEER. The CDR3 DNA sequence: TGCGCCAGCAGCCTTCAGGGGTCGAACACTGAAGCTTTCTTT. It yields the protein CASSLQGSNTEAFF.

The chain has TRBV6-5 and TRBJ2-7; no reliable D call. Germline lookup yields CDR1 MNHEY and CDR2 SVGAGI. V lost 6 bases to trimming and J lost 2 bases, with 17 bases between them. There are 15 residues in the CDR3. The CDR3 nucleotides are TGTGCCAGCAGCGAGGCGCCCAGAGTCGCCTACGAGCAGTACTTC. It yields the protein CASSEAPRVAYEQYF.

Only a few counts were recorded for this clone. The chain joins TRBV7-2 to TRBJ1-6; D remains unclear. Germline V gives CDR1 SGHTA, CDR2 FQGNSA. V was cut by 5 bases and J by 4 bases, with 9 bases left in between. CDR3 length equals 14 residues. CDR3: CASSPDGYNSPLHF. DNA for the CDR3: TGTGCCAGCAGCCCCGACGGGTATAATTCACCCCTCCACTTT.

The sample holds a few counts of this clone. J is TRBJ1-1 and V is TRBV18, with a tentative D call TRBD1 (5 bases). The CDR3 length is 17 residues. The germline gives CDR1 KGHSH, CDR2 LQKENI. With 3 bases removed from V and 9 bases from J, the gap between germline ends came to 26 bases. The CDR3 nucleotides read TGTGCCAGCTCACCGGACCAGGTCGGGACTCTACAATGGAAAGCTTTCTTT. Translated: CASSPDQVGTLQWKAFF.

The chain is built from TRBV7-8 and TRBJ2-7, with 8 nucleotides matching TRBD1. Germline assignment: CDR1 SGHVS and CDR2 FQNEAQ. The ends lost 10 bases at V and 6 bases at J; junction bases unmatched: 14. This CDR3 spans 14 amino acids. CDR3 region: CATTQAQQGGEQYF. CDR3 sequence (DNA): TGTGCCACCACGCAAGCCCAACAGGGGGGCGAGCAGTACTTC.

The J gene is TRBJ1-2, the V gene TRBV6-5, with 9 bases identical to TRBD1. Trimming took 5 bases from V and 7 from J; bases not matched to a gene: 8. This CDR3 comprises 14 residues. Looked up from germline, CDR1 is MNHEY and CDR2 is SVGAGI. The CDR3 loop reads CASSLTGGAAGYTF. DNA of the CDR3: TGTGCCAGCAGTCTCACAGGGGGCGCAGCTGGCTACACCTTC.

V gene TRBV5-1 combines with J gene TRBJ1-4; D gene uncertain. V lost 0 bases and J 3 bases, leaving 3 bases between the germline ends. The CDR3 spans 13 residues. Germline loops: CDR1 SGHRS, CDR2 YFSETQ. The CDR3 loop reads CASSLGANEKLFF. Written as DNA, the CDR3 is TGCGCCAGCAGCTTGGGCGCTAATGAAAAACTGTTTTTT.

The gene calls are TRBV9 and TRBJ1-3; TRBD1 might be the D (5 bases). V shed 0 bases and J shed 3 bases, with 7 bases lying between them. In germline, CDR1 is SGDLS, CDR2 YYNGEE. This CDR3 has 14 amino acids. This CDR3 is CASSVDRLGNTIYF. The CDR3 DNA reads TGTGCCAGCAGCGTAGACAGGCTTGGAAACACCATATATTTT.

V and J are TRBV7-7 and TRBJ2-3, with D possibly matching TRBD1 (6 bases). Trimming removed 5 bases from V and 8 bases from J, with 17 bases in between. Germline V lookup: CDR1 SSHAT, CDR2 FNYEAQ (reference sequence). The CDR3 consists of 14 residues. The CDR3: CASSPEWGPATQYF. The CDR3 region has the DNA TGTGCCAGCAGCCCAGAATGGGGGCCGGCTACGCAGTATTTT.

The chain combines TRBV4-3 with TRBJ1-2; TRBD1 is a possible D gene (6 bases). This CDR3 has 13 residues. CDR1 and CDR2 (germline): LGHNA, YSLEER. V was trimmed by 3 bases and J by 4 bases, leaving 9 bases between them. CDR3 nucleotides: TGCGCCAGCAGCCAGGGCAGGGGCTATGGCTACACCTTC. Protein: CASSQGRGYGYTF.

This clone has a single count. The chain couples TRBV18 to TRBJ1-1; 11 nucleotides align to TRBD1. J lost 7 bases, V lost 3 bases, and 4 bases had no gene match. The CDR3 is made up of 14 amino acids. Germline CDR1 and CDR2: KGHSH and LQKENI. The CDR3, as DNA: TGTGCCAGCTCACCGGACAGGGGGCTTGGTGAAGCTTTCTTT. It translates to CASSPDRGLGEAFF.

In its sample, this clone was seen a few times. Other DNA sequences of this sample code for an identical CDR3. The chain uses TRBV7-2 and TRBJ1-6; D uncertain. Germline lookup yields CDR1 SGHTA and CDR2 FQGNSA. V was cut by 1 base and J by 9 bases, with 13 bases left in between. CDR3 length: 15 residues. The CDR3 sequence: CASSLGWALGSPLHF. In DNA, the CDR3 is TGTGCCAGCAGCTTAGGTTGGGCACTTGGTTCACCCCTCCACTTT.